This entry is about one T cell receptor (beta chain). This clonotype was detected a few times. Which antigen it targets is not known. No much larger clonotype is one base removed from it; base qualities were not supplied. The data were obtained in a study of molecular identifiers for immune sequencing clone quantification (dated 2018 in TCRdb). Study-level background: In a replicate experiment, RNA from roughly 20,000 or 100,000 naive CD8 T cells was split into five aliquots, four of which were sequenced. This methods study used CD8 T cells to benchmark TCR RNA copy counting and molecular-identifier clustering-based TCR repertoire sequencing (MIDCIRS). On the study overall, not on this receptor specifically: When barcode sub-clustering was omitted, TCR diversity was inflated by chimeric consensus sequences, with chimeras reaching as high as 47%. The sizes of highly expanded clones could end up underestimated when identical TCR molecules share a barcode. In CMV-specific effector cells, clones with more than 20 RNA copies contained over 98% of molecules, whereas in naive cells such clones contained under 1% of molecules. Naive libraries contained spiked-in Jurkat TCR RNA (around ten copies' worth), which is not part of the donor repertoire. Modeling estimated about 3.3 recovered TCR RNA copies per cell, compared with about 9.8 by digital PCR, which implies roughly 30% capture efficiency. Even against a background of 750,000 to 1,000,000 naive CD8 T cells, spiked-in Jurkat TCR RNA amounting to a single cell's worth was reported to be detectable.

Receptors were amplified or captured by PCR. The instrument was a NextSeq 500. Bulk TCR libraries were generated as previously described, with the TCR primers listed in Table S5 used. The Qiagen AllPrep DNA/RNA kit was used to purify total RNA. Before analysis, reads from multiple sequencing runs of one library were combined. The study's processing was this. Only reads with exact TCR constant sequence were kept, trimmed to 150 nt, and grouped by their 12-nt molecular barcodes. Reads in each barcode group were sub-clustered using a 15% Levenshtein threshold, and a quality-weighted consensus sequence was built for each RNA molecule. Non-functional sequences were removed, as were lower-count sequences one edit away from another. Based on a fit of two negative binomial distributions, barcode sub-clusters having less than 20% of the maximum read count were discarded. Clones were called with MiXCR by TCRdb after fastp trimmed the public reads at Q25, and only in-frame beta chains were retained. Every CDR3 protein is listed once, alongside the most common genes and DNA of its rows. The V and J calls and clone size are TCRdb's, not the authors'. The sample has some 580,000 distinct CDR3 sequences on record, about 25% of them singletons. The ten largest clones add up to about 0.81% of the sample.

Libraries of naive CD8 T cells were generated from about 20,000 to 1,000,000 sorted cells, with 10%, 30% or 50% of the purified RNA used. Naive CD8 T cells were FACS-sorted as CD8+CD4-CCR7+CD45RA+ on a BD FACSAria II into RLT Plus buffer. To test detection sensitivity, Jurkat RNA equivalent to more than 8 TCR copies was spiked into samples of roughly 19,000-1,000,000 naive CD8 T cells. CD8 T cells were enriched using RosetteSep CD8+ T Cell Enrichment Cocktail and Ficoll-Paque, and the enriched cells then underwent ACK red cell lysis. As encoded in the germline V gene (reference sequence), CDR1 is DFQATT while CDR2 is SNEGSKA. V is cut by 2 bases and J by 1 base, and the space between the germline ends is 14 bases. The CDR3 goes from the cysteine to the phenylalanine over 15 residues. The read is trimmed to its CDR3 DNA, 45 bases read in frame from base 1.

The receptor comes from a human donor in good health. Some libraries in this study had Jurkat cell RNA spiked in. The sequencing input was naive CD8+ T cells from blood, with Jurkat cell RNA spiked in. The sample's cell subset or site label, in plain terms: FACS-sorted CD8+CD4-CCR7+CD45RA+ naive T cells. The V and J genes are TRBV20-1 and TRBJ1-1; tentative D gene TRBD1, with 5 bases matching. The CDR3 reads as follows: CSARSGQSRNTEAFF. The sequenced DNA: TGCAGTGCTAGATCAGGACAAAGCCGGAACACTGAAGCTTTCTTT.